Presented here are 19 T cell receptor beta chains from one specimen sequenced in a study of blood T cell repertoires in COVID-19. Sequencing used immunoSEQ multiplex PCR; TCRdb keeps in-frame clones, though not all of them. The sample carries 95,000 to 120,000 clones, 75% to 90% recorded once. What was sequenced was peripheral blood. The receptors were sampled from a woman aged 55 to 70 with COVID-19, enrolled during active disease.

Concerning this clone: Other DNA sequences in this specimen translate into the identical CDR3. The chain combines TRBV7-9 with TRBJ1-2; weak D call: TRBD1 (6 bases). Germline CDR1 SEHNR, CDR2 FQNEAQ (reference sequence). Trimming removed 1 base from V and 3 bases from J, with 6 bases in between. This CDR3 region has 13 residues. This chain's CDR3 is CASSLEGDYGYTF. CDR3 DNA: TGTGCCAGCAGCTTAGAGGGGGACTATGGCTACACCTTC.

The chain joins TRBV4-2 to TRBJ2-7; 9 nucleotides line up with TRBD2. In germline, CDR1 is LGHNA, CDR2 YNFKEQ. The CDR3 contains 15 residues. The ends lost 4 bases at V and 5 bases at J; junction bases unmatched: 9. CDR3 sequence: CASSPGGGGADEQYF. CDR3 coding DNA: TGTGCCAGCAGCCCCGGGGGCGGGGGGGCCGACGAGCAGTACTTC.

The V call is TRBV5-4, the J call TRBJ1-1; tentative D call: TRBD1 (6 bases). Trimming shortened V by 1 base and J by 2 bases, and 12 bases separated the two germline ends. Germline-derived CDR1 and CDR2 are SGHNT and YYREEE (reference sequence). CDR3 length: 15 residues. CDR3 region: CASSLLRGGNTEAFF. CDR3 sequence (DNA): TGTGCCAGCAGCTTGTTAAGGGGGGGCAACACTGAAGCTTTCTTT.

V gene TRBV19 combines with J gene TRBJ2-2; 10 nucleotides line up with TRBD2. Losses at the gene ends were 3 bases for V and 4 bases for J; bases not matched to a gene: 2. Germline-derived CDR1 and CDR2 are LNHDA and SQIVND (reference sequence). This CDR3 has 15 residues. The CDR3 spells CASSMIAGGTGELFF. CDR3 nucleotide sequence: TGTGCCAGTAGTATGATAGCGGGAGGCACCGGGGAGCTGTTTTTT.

The gene calls are TRBV19 and TRBJ2-2, with D unclear. CDR1 LNHDA and CDR2 SQIVND come from the germline V gene (reference sequence). V was trimmed by 7 bases and J by 0 bases, leaving 12 bases between them. This CDR3 comprises 15 residues. The CDR3 protein is CASTMVAANTGELFF. In DNA, the CDR3 is TGTGCCAGTACCATGGTGGCAGCGAACACCGGGGAGCTGTTTTTT. Full variable domain (remainder filled in from reference TRBV19 and TRBJ2-2): DGGITQSPKYLFRKEGQNVTLSCEQNLNHDAMYWYRQDPGQGLRLIYYSQIVNDFQKGDIAEGYSVSREKKESFPLTVTSAQKNPTAFYLCASTMVAANTGELFFGEGSRLTVL.

This chain links TRBV11-2 with TRBJ2-5; 8 positions match TRBD1. V gave up 5 bases and J gave up 5 bases; unmatched junction bases: 10. Germline assignment: CDR1 SGHAT and CDR2 FQNNGV. The CDR3 loop spans 15 amino acids. The CDR3 sequence: CASSEDRAGGETQYF. The DNA of the CDR3 is TGTGCCAGCAGCGAGGACAGGGCTGGGGGGGAGACCCAGTACTTC. The full variable domain, in which reference TRBV11-2 and TRBJ2-5 provide the parts outside the CDR3, is EAGVAQSPRYKIIEKRQSVAFWCNPISGHATLYWYQQILGQGPKLLIQFQNNGVVDDSQLPKDRFSAERLKGVDSTLKIQPAKLEDSAVYLCASSEDRAGGETQYFGPGTRLLVL.

This clone was counted only a few times. This chain connects TRBV2 to TRBJ1-2; the match to TRBD1 covers 11 bases. V trimming: 9 bases; J trimming: 7 bases; junction bases outside the gene matches: 4. This CDR3 contains 12 residues. Germline lookup yields CDR1 SNHLY and CDR2 FYNNEI. CDR3 DNA sequence: TGTGCCAGAGGACAGGGGGCGCGTGGCTACACCTTC. Amino acids: CARGQGARGYTF.

J is TRBJ1-2 and V is TRBV3-1 (or the pseudogene TRBV3-2); D gene unclear. There are 17 residues in the CDR3. Germline V gene lookup returns CDR1 LGHDT and CDR2 YNNKEL (reference sequence). Deletions cut 1 base from V and 4 bases from J, with 19 bases between. CDR3 residues: CASSQGFMDLGGYGYTF. Written as DNA, the CDR3 is TGTGCCAGCAGCCAAGGGTTTATGGACCTCGGAGGCTATGGCTACACCTTC.

This chain connects TRBV27 to TRBJ2-2, with TRBD2 identical over 9 bases. This CDR3 region has 19 residues. V shed 3 bases and J 4 bases; nucleotides not matched to a gene: 15. Germline CDR1 and CDR2: MNHEY and SMNVEV (reference sequence). CDR3 coding DNA: TGTGCCAGCAGTTTCCGGGACCGGGAGGAGCGGGGGGCCACCGGGGAGCTGTTTTTT. It codes for CASSFRDREERGATGELFF.

V is TRBV28 and J is TRBJ1-2; 10 bases align to TRBD1. Trimming at V came to 3 bases and at J to 6 bases, leaving 4 bases not matched to a gene. The CDR3 totals 14 residues. Germline CDR1 MDHEN, CDR2 SYDVKM. CDR3 nucleotides: TGTGCCAGCAGTTTGGGGACAGGGGACGATGGCTACACCTTC. Translated, it gives CASSLGTGDDGYTF.

The chain has TRBV2 and TRBJ1-6, with D unresolved. The CDR3 covers 15 residues. Germline loops: CDR1 SNHLY, CDR2 FYNNEI. The V gene lost 7 bases and the J gene lost 2 bases, with 12 bases spanning the gap. The CDR3 nucleotides read TGTGCCAGCAACCGACTGGTCCCCTATAATTCACCCCTCCACTTT. Translated: CASNRLVPYNSPLHF.

This chain uses TRBV3-1 (or the pseudogene TRBV3-2) with TRBJ2-5; D might be TRBD2 (6 bases). Trimming took off 4 bases at V and 1 base at J, with 10 bases between the two ends. CDR1 LGHDT and CDR2 YNNKEL come from the germline V gene (reference sequence). The CDR3 is 14 amino acids. The CDR3 sequence is CASSLIAVQETQYF. DNA for the CDR3: TGTGCCAGCAGCCTCATAGCGGTCCAAGAGACCCAGTACTTC.

This chain links TRBV19 with TRBJ2-1, with 10 bases aligning to TRBD2. The CDR3 loop spans 17 amino acids. Per germline, CDR1 LNHDA and CDR2 SQIVND (reference sequence). Trimming took 2 bases from V and 9 from J; bases not matched to a gene: 13. The CDR3 DNA reads TGTGCCAGTAGTATAAAAGCGGGGGGGCCCGTCGCTGGTGAGCAGTTCTTC. Its translation: CASSIKAGGPVAGEQFF.

The J gene is TRBJ1-4, the V gene TRBV5-8; D possibly corresponds to TRBD1 (5 bases). V was cut by 0 bases and J by 5 bases, with 11 bases left in between. Germline V CDR1 and CDR2: SGHTS, YDEGEE. CDR3 length: 15 residues. The CDR3 DNA reads as TGTGCCAGCAGCTTGGGTCAGGGACTGAATGAAAAACTGTTTTTT. Amino acid sequence: CASSLGQGLNEKLFF.

This chain links TRBV10-3 with TRBJ2-7, with 9 bases matching TRBD1. The CDR3 extends over 14 amino acids. V lost 10 bases and J lost 6; bases outside the gene matches: 13. Germline V gene lookup returns CDR1 ENHRY and CDR2 SYGVKD. CDR3 DNA sequence: TGTGCCACCCGCCCCCGGGACAGGGAAGGCGAGCAGTACTTC. Residues: CATRPRDREGEQYF.

The J gene is TRBJ2-3, the V gene TRBV10-3, with 11 bases matching TRBD2. V dropped 3 bases and J dropped 1; count of bases not matched to a gene: 9. This CDR3 contains 18 residues. Germline values: CDR1 ENHRY, CDR2 SYGVKD. The CDR3 DNA sequence: TGTGCCATCAGTGAATTTTCTAGCGGGGGGCATGGCACAGATACGCAGTATTTT. Translated: CAISEFSSGGHGTDTQYF.

The chain has TRBV5-4 and TRBJ1-2; TRBD1 might be the D (6 bases). This CDR3 region has 15 residues. CDR1 is SGHNT and CDR2 is YYREEE in the germline V gene (reference sequence). The germline V and J ends were trimmed by 0 bases and 5 bases, with 14 bases remaining between them. The CDR3 loop is CASSLGGRTIYGYTF. The CDR3 nucleotides read TGTGCCAGCAGCTTGGGGGGGCGGACAATTTATGGCTACACCTTC.

This chain links TRBV16 with TRBJ1-2; perhaps TRBD1 as D (5 bases). The ends were cut back, 2 bases at V and 5 bases at J, with 12 bases in the middle. Germline V gene data show CDR1 as KGHSY and CDR2 as FQNENV. CDR3 length: 14 residues. CDR3 nucleotide sequence: TGTGCCAGCAGCCAAGGGGCGCTTGGTTATGGCTACACCTTC. It translates to CASSQGALGYGYTF.

The chain joins TRBV18 to TRBJ1-3, with TRBD1 matching over 9 bases. Losses at the gene ends were 2 bases for V and 7 bases for J; bases not matched to a gene: 6. Germline V gene sequence: CDR1 KGHSH, CDR2 LQKENI. The CDR3 has 15 amino acids. The CDR3 sequence is CASSPTGTGTNTIYF. The CDR3 DNA reads TGTGCCAGCTCACCAACCGGGACAGGGACTAACACCATATATTTT.